Described below is a single TCR beta chain sequence and its context. Here immunoSEQ multiplex PCR was the method, and the copy in TCRdb shows in-frame clones only, minus some. The sample includes about 180,000 clones, 90% to 95% of them seen just once. This specimen belongs to a study of control samples from healthy donors and cancer patients. The CDR3 is made up of 13 amino acids. Germline assignment: CDR1 SQVTM and CDR2 ANQGSEA. The V and J ends lost 3 bases and 3 bases respectively, with 12 bases between them. This sequence was found in a woman aged 18 to 35 in good health. This rearrangement joins TRBV29-1 to TRBJ2-7; TRBD2 might be the D (6 bases). The specimen was blood. The DNA of the CDR3 is TGCAGCGTTGAGACCCTGGGGGGCTACGAGCAGTACTTC. Its protein product is CSVETLGGYEQYF.